The 5 T cell receptor beta chains reported below all come from one sample, sequenced in a study of T cells expressing NK-cell markers. From the 5' RACE reads, TCRdb lists one entry per CDR3 protein and no DNA. This listing includes fewer than 300,000 distinct CDR3 sequences. Specimen: blood T cells: a sorted CD56 or NKG2C T cell subset, CD4+ or CD8+ T cells, or bulk PBMC T cells (not recorded which). Receptors originate from a woman between 18 and 70 years old in good health.

The CDR3 region is CASSPGGNYGYTF. This chain joins TRBV12-3 or TRBV12-4 and TRBJ1-2; absent DNA, TCRdb's TRBD1 call cannot be checked. This CDR3 region has 13 residues.

The chain couples TRBV5-4 to TRBJ2-1; TCRdb designates TRBD1, a call that cannot be tested without DNA. CDR3 length: 15 amino acids. Germline V gives CDR1 SGHNT, CDR2 YYREEE (reference sequence). This CDR3 reads CASILRGGRDNEQFF.

The chain recombines TRBV7-2 with TRBJ1-5; there is no DNA to check the TCRdb D call of TRBD1. Germline assignment: CDR1 SGHTA and CDR2 FQGNSA. The CDR3 runs 14 residues. The CDR3 region is CASSLRGDGQPQHF.

The chain couples TRBV5-4 to TRBJ2-3; TCRdb picks TRBD1, but there is no DNA to check that call. The CDR3 runs to 15 residues. Germline lookup yields CDR1 SGHNT and CDR2 YYREEE (reference sequence). CDR3 residues: CASSQGSNVRDTQYF.

The J gene is TRBJ1-4, the V gene TRBV29-1; checking the TCRdb D call of TRBD1 is not possible without DNA. Germline V CDR1 and CDR2: SQVTM, ANQGSEA. The CDR3 has 12 residues. The CDR3 spells CSVDGGTEKLFF. Full variable domain (remainder filled in from reference TRBV29-1 and TRBJ1-4): SAVISQKPSRDICQRGTSLTIQCQVDSQVTMMFWYRQQPGQSLTLIATANQGSEATYESGFVIDKFPISRPNLTFSTLTVSNMSPEDSSIYLCSVDGGTEKLFFGSGTQLSVL.